One sample yielded the 7 T cell receptor beta chains listed below, sequenced in a study of T cells in Graves' hyperthyroidism and ophthalmopathy. RNA transcripts gave rise to amplified TCR beta CDR3 regions. RT-PCR in the first round (using the HTBI primer set) targeted the TCR CDR3. One entry per CDR3 protein results from TCRdb running MiXCR on the multiplex PCR reads. The table shows some 270,000 distinct CDR3 sequences, with about an eighth occurring only once. The sequenced material came from blood. These receptor sequences come from a woman aged 25 to 39 with Graves' hyperthyroidism that later progressed to Graves' ophthalmopathy.

This clonotype occurred many times. The gene calls are TRBV2 and TRBJ2-1, with 12 positions matching TRBD2. Germline V lookup: CDR1 SNHLY, CDR2 FYNNEI. After removal of 4 bases from V and 8 bases from J, the junction contained 9 bases not matched to a gene. There are 16 residues in the CDR3. CDR3 loop: CASSGLTSGSGYEQFF. Written as DNA, the CDR3 is TGTGCCAGCAGTGGGTTGACTAGCGGGAGTGGCTATGAGCAGTTCTTC.

This sequence joins TRBV18 and TRBJ1-5, with 10 bases matching TRBD1. With V trimmed by 3 bases and J by 1 base, 9 bases remained unmatched. Per the germline V gene, CDR1 is KGHSH and CDR2 is LQKENI. CDR3 length equals 18 residues. The CDR3 loop is CASSPPGQGLWSNQPQHF. CDR3 bases: TGTGCCAGCTCACCTCCGGGACAGGGGCTCTGGAGCAATCAGCCCCAGCATTTT.

This clonotype appeared many times. The genes are TRBV20-1 and TRBJ2-1; D possibly corresponds to TRBD1 (6 bases). Trimming cost V 0 bases and J 4 bases, with 19 bases left between them. The CDR3 spans 17 residues. Germline-derived CDR1 and CDR2 are DFQATT and SNEGSKA (reference sequence). The CDR3 spells CSARDRRGHPTYNEQFF. As DNA, the CDR3 is TGCAGTGCTAGAGATAGAAGGGGACACCCCACTTACAATGAGCAGTTCTTC.

V gene TRBV19 combines with J gene TRBJ2-7, with 7 bases fitting TRBD2. Germline V gene lookup returns CDR1 LNHDA and CDR2 SQIVND (reference sequence). Unmatched junction bases numbered 8, after V lost 8 bases and J lost 1 base. This CDR3 comprises 14 residues. The chain's CDR3 is CASGPSGASYEQYF. Here the CDR3 DNA reads TGTGCCAGTGGCCCTAGCGGCGCTTCCTACGAGCAGTACTTC.

The J gene is TRBJ2-3, the V gene TRBV6-1; 8 positions agree with TRBD2. The CDR3 loop spans 13 amino acids. Per germline, CDR1 MNHNS and CDR2 SASEGT. The V gene end was trimmed by 8 bases and the J gene end by 0 bases; junction bases not matched to a gene: 1. CDR3 protein: CASASGSTDTQYF. Here the CDR3 DNA reads TGTGCCAGCGCTAGCGGGAGCACAGATACGCAGTATTTT.

Comments on this clonotype: This sequence may be a read error, since a much larger clone differs from it by one base. The DNA for the CDR3 is TGCAGCGTTGAAAAAGCTAACTATGGCTACAGCTTC. Translating it yields CSVEKANYGYSF. V is TRBV29-1 and J is TRBJ1-2, with D unresolved. Germline CDR1 is SQVTM and CDR2 is ANQGSEA. The length of the CDR3 is 12 residues.

The rearrangement uses TRBV18 and TRBJ2-1; 14 bases line up with TRBD2. The V and J ends lost 3 bases and 8 bases, in that order; junction bases with no gene match: 6. CDR3 length: 16 amino acids. The germline V gene has CDR1 KGHSH and CDR2 LQKENI. As DNA, the CDR3 is TGTGCCAGCTCACCTGGGACTAGCGGGAGAGGGTATGAGCAGTTCTTC. Translating it yields CASSPGTSGRGYEQFF.